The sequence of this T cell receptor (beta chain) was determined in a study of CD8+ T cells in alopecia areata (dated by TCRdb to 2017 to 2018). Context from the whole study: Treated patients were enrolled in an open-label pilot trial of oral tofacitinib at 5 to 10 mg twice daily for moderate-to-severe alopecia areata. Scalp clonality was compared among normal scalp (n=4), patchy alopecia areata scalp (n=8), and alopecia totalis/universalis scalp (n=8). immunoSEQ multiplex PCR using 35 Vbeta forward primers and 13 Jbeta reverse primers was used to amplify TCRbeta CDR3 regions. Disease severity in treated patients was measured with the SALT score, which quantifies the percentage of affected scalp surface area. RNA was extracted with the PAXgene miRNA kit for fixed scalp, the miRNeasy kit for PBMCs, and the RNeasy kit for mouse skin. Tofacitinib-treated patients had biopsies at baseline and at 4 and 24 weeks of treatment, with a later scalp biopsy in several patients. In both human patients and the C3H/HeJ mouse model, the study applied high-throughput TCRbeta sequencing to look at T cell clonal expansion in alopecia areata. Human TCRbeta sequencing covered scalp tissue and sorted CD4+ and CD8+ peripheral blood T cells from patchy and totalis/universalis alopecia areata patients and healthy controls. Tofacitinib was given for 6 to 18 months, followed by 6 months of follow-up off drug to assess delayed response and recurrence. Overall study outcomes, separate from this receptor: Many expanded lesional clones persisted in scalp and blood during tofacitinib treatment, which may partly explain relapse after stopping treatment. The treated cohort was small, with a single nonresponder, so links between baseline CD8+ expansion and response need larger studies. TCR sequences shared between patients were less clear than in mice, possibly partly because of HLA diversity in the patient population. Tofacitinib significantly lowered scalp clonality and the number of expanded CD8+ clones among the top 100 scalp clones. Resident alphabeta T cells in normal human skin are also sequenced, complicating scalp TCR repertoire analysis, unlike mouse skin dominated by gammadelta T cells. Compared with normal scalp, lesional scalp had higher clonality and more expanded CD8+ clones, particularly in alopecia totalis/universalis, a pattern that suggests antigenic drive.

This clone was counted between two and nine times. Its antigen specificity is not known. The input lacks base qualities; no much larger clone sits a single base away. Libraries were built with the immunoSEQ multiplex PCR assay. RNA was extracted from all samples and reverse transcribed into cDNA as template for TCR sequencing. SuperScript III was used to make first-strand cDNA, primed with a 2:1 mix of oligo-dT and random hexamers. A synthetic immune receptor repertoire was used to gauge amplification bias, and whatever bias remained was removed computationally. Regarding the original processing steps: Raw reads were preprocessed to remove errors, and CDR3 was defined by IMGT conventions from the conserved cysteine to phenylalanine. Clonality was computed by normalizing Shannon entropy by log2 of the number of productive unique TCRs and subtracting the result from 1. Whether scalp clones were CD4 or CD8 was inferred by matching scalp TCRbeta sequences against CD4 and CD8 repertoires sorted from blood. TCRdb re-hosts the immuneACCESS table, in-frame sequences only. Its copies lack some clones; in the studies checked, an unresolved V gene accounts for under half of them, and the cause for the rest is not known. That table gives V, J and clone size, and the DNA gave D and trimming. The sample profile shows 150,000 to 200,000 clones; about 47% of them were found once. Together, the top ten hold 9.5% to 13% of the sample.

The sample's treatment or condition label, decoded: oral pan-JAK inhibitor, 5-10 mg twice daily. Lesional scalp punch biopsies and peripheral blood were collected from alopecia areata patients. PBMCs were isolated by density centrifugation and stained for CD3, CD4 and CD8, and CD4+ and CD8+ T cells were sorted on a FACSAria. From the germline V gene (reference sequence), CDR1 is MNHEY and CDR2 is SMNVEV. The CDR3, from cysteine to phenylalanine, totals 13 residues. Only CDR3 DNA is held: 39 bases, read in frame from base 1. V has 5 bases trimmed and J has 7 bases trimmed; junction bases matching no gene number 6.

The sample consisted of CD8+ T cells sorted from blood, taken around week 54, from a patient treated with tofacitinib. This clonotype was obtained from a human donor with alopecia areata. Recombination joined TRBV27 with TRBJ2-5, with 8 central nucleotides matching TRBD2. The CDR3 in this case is CASSPGGVGTQYF. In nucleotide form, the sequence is TGTGCCAGCAGTCCGGGGGGGGTCGGGACCCAGTACTTC.